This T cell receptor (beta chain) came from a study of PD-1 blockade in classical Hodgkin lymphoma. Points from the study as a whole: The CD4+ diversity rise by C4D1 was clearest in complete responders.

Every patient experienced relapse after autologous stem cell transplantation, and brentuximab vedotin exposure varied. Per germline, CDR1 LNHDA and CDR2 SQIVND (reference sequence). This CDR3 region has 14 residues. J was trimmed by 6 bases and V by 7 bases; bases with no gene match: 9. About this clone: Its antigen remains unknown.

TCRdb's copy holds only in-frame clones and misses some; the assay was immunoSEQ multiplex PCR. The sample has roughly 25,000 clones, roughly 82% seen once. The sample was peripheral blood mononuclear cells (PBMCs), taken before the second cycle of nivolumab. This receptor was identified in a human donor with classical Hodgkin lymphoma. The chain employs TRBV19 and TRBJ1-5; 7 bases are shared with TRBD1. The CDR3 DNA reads TGTGCCAGTATGGAACAGGGGTGGGGTCAGCCCCAGCATTTT. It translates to CASMEQGWGQPQHF.